A selection of T cell receptor beta chains follows, all from one sample in a study of cytomegalovirus exposure and HLA in healthy donors. The method was immunoSEQ multiplex PCR; TCRdb's version includes in-frame clones alone and lacks a portion of them. There are under 85,000 clones in the sample; approximately 74% occur only once, and about 20% lies in the top ten. Sequenced material: PBMCs. All receptors come from a woman aged 30 to 39 in good health and CMV-seropositive. Each CDR3 is given with its conserved first and last residue. Fields, in order: J gene, D gene, clone size, V gene, CDR3 protein, CDR3 DNA. The D gene is left open where the match is weak. Expanded clones are given a class, and other clones once, few, many or no size at all.

TRBJ1-4 | NA | NA | TRBV5-1 | CASRGGEKLFF | TGCGCCAGCCGAGGGGGTGAAAAACTGTTTTTT
TRBJ1-2 | NA | NA | TRBV30 | CAWSPGAANYGYTF | TGTGCCTGGAGTCCAGGGGCGGCTAACTATGGCTACACCTTC
TRBJ2-1 | TRBD2 | NA | TRBV29-1 | CSVPNPTSANPTGQQFF | TGCAGCGTCCCCAACCCGACTAGCGCCAATCCGACTGGCCAGCAGTTCTTC
TRBJ2-7 | NA | NA | TRBV10-3 | CASRMDFPYEQYF | TGTGCCTCGAGGATGGACTTCCCCTACGAGCAGTACTTC
TRBJ2-7 | TRBD2 | NA | TRBV2 | CASRDSIAGASYEQYF | TGTGCCAGCAGAGATTCAATAGCGGGAGCTTCCTACGAGCAGTACTTC
TRBJ1-3 | TRBD1 | once | TRBV30 | CAWGRDRESGNTIYF | TGTGCCTGGGGCCGGGACAGGGAGTCTGGAAACACCATATATTTT
TRBJ2-5 | TRBD2 | NA | TRBV5-4 | CASSLVGTSRETQYF | TGTGCCAGCAGCTTGGTCGGGACTAGCAGGGAGACCCAGTACTTC
TRBJ1-1 | NA | NA | TRBV19 | CASSINRNTEAFF | TGTGCCAGTAGTATTAACAGGAACACTGAAGCTTTCTTT
TRBJ2-5 | NA | medium-sized | TRBV13 | CASSLGASVTQYF | TGTGCCAGCAGCTTAGGGGCTAGCGTGACCCAGTACTTC
TRBJ2-5 | TRBD1 | NA | TRBV30 | CAWQGTAKETQYF | TGTGCCTGGCAAGGGACAGCTAAAGAGACCCAGTACTTC
TRBJ1-5 | NA | few | TRBV2 | CASRFGAYSNQPQHF | TGTGCCAGCCGGTTCGGAGCCTATAGCAATCAGCCCCAGCATTTT
TRBJ2-7 | TRBD2 | once | TRBV28 | CASSSGLAAAYEQYF | TGTGCCAGCAGTTCTGGACTAGCGGCGGCCTACGAGCAGTACTTC
TRBJ2-3 | NA | NA | TRBV7-2 | CASSLLQRGDTQYF | TGTGCCAGCAGCTTGCTCCAGAGGGGGGATACGCAGTATTTT
TRBJ1-4 | TRBD1 | NA | TRBV30 | CAWAPGQGRNEKLFF | TGTGCCTGGGCTCCGGGACAGGGGCGGAATGAAAAACTGTTTTTT
TRBJ1-1 | NA | NA | TRBV18 | CASSPPRRWDTEAFF | TGTGCCAGCTCACCACCCCGGCGGTGGGACACTGAAGCTTTCTTT
TRBJ2-6 | TRBD1 | NA | TRBV5-4 | CASSTRTGLGGANVLTF | TGTGCCAGCAGCACCCGGACAGGGCTGGGGGGGGCCAACGTCCTGACTTTC
TRBJ1-2 | TRBD1 | few | TRBV5-6 | CASSFRDRASGYTF | TGTGCCAGCAGCTTCCGGGACAGGGCTAGTGGCTACACCTTC
TRBJ2-4 | NA | NA | TRBV27 | CASSHKAKNIQYF | TGTGCCAGCAGTCACAAAGCCAAAAACATTCAGTACTTC
TRBJ2-7 | TRBD2 | NA | TRBV27 | CASSLAGGNEQYF | TGTGCCAGCAGTCTAGCGGGAGGAAACGAGCAGTACTTC
TRBJ1-1 | NA | NA | TRBV7-9 | CASSLEAGTEAFF | TGTGCCAGCAGCTTAGAGGCCGGGACTGAAGCTTTCTTT
TRBJ2-5 | TRBD1 | NA | TRBV10-3 | CAISRTGGGETQYF | TGTGCCATCAGCAGGACAGGGGGCGGAGAGACCCAGTACTTC
TRBJ1-1 | NA | NA | TRBV28 | CASSLLLTEAFF | TGTGCCAGCAGTTTGTTGTTAACTGAAGCTTTCTTT
TRBJ2-3 | NA | NA | TRBV5-1 | CASRESTDTQYF | TGCGCCAGCAGGGAGAGCACAGATACGCAGTATTTT
TRBJ2-7 | NA | NA | TRBV6-1 | CASTPQGNSYEQYF | TGTGCCAGCACACCTCAGGGGAACTCCTACGAGCAGTACTTC
TRBJ2-5 | NA | NA | TRBV30 | CAWTLPGETQYF | TGTGCCTGGACCCTACCGGGGGAGACCCAGTACTTC
TRBJ1-2 | TRBD1 | NA | TRBV5-4 | CASSPGTEYYGYTF | TGTGCCAGCAGCCCCGGGACAGAGTACTATGGCTACACCTTC